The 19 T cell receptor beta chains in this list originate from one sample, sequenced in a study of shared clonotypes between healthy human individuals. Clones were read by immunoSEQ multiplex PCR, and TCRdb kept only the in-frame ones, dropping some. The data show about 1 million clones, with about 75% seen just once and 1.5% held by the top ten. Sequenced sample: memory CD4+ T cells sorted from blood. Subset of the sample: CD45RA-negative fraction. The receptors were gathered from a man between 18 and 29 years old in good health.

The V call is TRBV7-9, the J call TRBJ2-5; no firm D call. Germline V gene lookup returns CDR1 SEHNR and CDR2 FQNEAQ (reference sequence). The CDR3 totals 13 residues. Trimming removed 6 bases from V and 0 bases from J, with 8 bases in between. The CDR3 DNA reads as TGTGCCAGCAGACTCTTCAACCAAGAGACCCAGTACTTC. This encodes CASRLFNQETQYF.

CDR3 nucleotides: TGTGCCAGTAGGGACAGGGGGCAGACTGAAGCTTTCTTT. As protein: CASRDRGQTEAFF. The chain joins TRBV19 to TRBJ1-1; TRBD1 matches at 11 bases. The CDR3 loop spans 13 amino acids. Looked up from germline, CDR1 is LNHDA and CDR2 is SQIVND (reference sequence). The J segment lost 5 bases and the V segment lost 6 bases, leaving 2 bases of the junction unmatched.

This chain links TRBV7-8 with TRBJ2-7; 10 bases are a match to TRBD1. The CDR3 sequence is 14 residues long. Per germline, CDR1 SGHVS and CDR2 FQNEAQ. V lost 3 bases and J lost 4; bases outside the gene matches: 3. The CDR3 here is CASSLGQGYYEQYF. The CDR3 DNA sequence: TGTGCCAGCAGCTTGGGACAGGGGTATTACGAGCAGTACTTC.

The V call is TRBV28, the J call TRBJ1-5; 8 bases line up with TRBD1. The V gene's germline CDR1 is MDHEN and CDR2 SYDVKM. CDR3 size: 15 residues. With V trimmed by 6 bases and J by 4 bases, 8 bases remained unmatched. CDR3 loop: CASSWDRSGNQPQHF. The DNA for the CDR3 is TGTGCCAGCAGCTGGGACAGGAGCGGTAATCAGCCCCAGCATTTT.

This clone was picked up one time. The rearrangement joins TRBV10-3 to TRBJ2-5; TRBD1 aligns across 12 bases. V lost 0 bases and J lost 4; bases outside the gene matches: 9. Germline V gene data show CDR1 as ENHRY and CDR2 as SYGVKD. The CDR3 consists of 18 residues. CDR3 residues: CAISESIGTGGARETQYF. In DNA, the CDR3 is TGTGCCATCAGTGAGTCTATCGGGACAGGGGGCGCGAGAGAGACCCAGTACTTC.

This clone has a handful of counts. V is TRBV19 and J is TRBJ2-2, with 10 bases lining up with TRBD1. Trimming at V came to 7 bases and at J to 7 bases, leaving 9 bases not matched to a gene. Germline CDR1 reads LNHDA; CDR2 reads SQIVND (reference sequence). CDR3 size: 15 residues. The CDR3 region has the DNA TGTGCCAGTACTTACCGACAGGGGGCTGGCGGGGAGCTGTTTTTT. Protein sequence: CASTYRQGAGGELFF.

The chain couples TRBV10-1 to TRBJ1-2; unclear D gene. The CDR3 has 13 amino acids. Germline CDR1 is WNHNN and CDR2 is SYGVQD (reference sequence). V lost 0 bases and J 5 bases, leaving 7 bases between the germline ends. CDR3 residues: CASSESQIYGYTF. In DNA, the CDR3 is TGCGCCAGCAGTGAGTCTCAAATTTATGGCTACACCTTC.

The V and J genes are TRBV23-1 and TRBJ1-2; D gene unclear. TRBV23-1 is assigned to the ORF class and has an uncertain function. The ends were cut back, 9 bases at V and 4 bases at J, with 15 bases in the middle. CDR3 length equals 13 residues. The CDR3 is CARGPDGIYGYTF. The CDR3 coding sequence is TGCGCCAGGGGTCCGGATGGGATCTATGGCTACACCTTC.

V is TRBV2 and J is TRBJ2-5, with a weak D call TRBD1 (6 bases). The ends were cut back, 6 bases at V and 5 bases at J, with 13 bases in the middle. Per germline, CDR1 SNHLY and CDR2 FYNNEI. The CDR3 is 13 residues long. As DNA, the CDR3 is TGTGCCAGCAGCCAGGGGTCTTCGGAGACCCAGTACTTC. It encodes CASSQGSSETQYF.

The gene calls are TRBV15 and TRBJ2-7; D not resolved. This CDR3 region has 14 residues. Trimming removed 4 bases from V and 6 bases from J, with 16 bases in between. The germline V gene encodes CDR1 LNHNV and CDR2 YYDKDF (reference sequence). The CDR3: CATSTGSKDAEQYF. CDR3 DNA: TGTGCCACCAGCACCGGATCGAAGGACGCCGAGCAGTACTTC. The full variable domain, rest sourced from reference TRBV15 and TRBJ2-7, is DAMVIQNPRYQVTQFGKPVTLSCSQTLNHNVMYWYQQKSSQAPKLLFHYYDKDFNNEADTPDNFQSRRPNTSFCFLDIRSPGLGDTAMYLCATSTGSKDAEQYFGPGTRLTVT.

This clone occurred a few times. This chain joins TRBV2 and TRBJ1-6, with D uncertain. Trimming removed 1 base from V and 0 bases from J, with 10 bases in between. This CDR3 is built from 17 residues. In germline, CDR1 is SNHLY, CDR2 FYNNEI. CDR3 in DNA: TGTGCCAGCAGTGAAGAAGGCCTTAGCTCCTATAATTCACCCCTCCACTTT. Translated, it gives CASSEEGLSSYNSPLHF.

The CDR3 DNA reads TGTGCCAGCACCGGAGGGGCGACAGGGAATCAGCCCCAGCATTTT. Amino acids: CASTGGATGNQPQHF. The J gene is TRBJ1-5, the V gene TRBV2; the match to TRBD1 covers 7 bases. This CDR3 is built from 15 residues. V shed 7 bases and J 4 bases; nucleotides not matched to a gene: 10. Germline CDR1 SNHLY, CDR2 FYNNEI.

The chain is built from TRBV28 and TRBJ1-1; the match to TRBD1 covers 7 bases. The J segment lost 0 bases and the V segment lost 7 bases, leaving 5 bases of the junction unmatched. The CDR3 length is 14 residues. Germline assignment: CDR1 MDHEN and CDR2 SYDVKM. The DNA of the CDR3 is TGTGCCAGCACCTTGACAGGGCTGAACACTGAAGCTTTCTTT. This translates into CASTLTGLNTEAFF.

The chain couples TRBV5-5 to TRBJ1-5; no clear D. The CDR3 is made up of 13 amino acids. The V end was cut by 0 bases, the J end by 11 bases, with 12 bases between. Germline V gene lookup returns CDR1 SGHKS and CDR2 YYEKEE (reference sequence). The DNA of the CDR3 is TGTGCCAGCAGCTTGGGACTCCTCTCGACCCAGCATTTT. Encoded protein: CASSLGLLSTQHF.

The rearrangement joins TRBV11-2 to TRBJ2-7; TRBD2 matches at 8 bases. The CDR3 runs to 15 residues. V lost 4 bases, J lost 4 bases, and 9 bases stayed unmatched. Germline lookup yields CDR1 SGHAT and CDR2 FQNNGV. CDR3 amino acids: CASSSKGGTSYEQYF. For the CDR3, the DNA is TGTGCCAGCAGCTCCAAAGGGGGGACTAGTTACGAGCAGTACTTC. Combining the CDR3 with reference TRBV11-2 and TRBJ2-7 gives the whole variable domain EAGVAQSPRYKIIEKRQSVAFWCNPISGHATLYWYQQILGQGPKLLIQFQNNGVVDDSQLPKDRFSAERLKGVDSTLKIQPAKLEDSAVYLCASSSKGGTSYEQYFGPGTRLTVT.

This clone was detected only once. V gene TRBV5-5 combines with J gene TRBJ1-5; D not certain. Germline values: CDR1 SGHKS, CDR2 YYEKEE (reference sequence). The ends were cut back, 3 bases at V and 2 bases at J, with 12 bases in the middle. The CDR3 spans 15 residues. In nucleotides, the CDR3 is TGTGCCAGCAGCTCAGACGGGTCCGGCAATCAGCCCCAGCATTTT. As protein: CASSSDGSGNQPQHF. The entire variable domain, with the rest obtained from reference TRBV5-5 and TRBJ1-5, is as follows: DAGVTQSPTHLIKTRGQQVTLRCSPISGHKSVSWYQQVLGQGPQFIFQYYEKEERGRGNFPDRFSARQFPNYSSELNVNALLLGDSALYLCASSSDGSGNQPQHFGDGTRLSIL.

The CDR3 protein is CASSVQTGANEKLFF. As DNA, the CDR3 is TGTGCCAGCAGCGTACAGACAGGGGCTAATGAAAAACTGTTTTTT. The chain couples TRBV9 to TRBJ1-4; 8 bases are a match to TRBD1. The V and J ends lost 1 base and 3 bases, in that order; junction bases with no gene match: 2. The CDR3 is made up of 15 amino acids. Germline CDR1 SGDLS, CDR2 YYNGEE.

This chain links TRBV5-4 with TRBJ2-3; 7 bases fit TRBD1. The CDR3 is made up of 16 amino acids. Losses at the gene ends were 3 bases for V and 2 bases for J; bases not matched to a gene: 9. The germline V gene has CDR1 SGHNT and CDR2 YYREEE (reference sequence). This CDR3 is CASSSGADRFTDTQYF. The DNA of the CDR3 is TGTGCCAGCAGCTCCGGGGCGGACAGGTTCACAGATACGCAGTATTTT.

The CDR3 DNA follows: TGTGCCAGCAGGGGGAGGAAAGGGGCTTCGGGTGGCTACACCTTC. Encoded protein: CASRGRKGASGGYTF. The rearrangement links TRBV7-9 to TRBJ1-2; maybe TRBD1 (5 bases). The CDR3 has 15 amino acids. From germline, CDR1 is SEHNR and CDR2 FQNEAQ (reference sequence). With 6 bases removed from V and 7 bases from J, the gap between germline ends came to 21 bases.